These 16 T cell receptor beta chains were all obtained from the same sample, sequenced in a study of human T cells and chemical hapten exposure. Time point meaning: pre-sensitization, week 0. The treatment: therapeutic diphenylcyclopropenone sensitization with weekly scalp DPC. TCRdb fed the RACE reads into MiXCR, producing one record per CDR3 protein. The sample has 150,000 to 200,000 distinct CDR3 sequences, about 31% seen once. Sample: whole blood, taken in connection with sensitization to the hapten diphenylcyclopropenone (DPC). Receptors originate from a woman aged 25 to 39 with alopecia areata. Some clones in this sample may be carry-over from other donors' samples.

This clonotype has just a few counts. The V and J genes are TRBV28 and TRBJ2-5, with TRBD2 matching over 11 bases. Germline V gives CDR1 MDHEN, CDR2 SYDVKM. With V trimmed by 9 bases and J by 0 bases, 6 bases remained unmatched. This CDR3 spans 15 amino acids. CDR3 loop: CASTGLAADQETQYF. The CDR3 DNA sequence: TGTGCCAGTACGGGACTAGCGGCCGACCAAGAGACCCAGTACTTC.

This clonotype turned up a few times. The V call is TRBV7-2, the J call TRBJ1-1; TRBD1 is a possible D gene (6 bases). Germline V gene sequence: CDR1 SGHTA, CDR2 FQGNSA. Trimming left V 1 base short and J 10 bases short, with 13 bases between. The CDR3 is 13 residues long. Here the CDR3 reads CASSLETGAGAFF. The CDR3, as DNA: TGTGCCAGCAGCTTAGAGACGGGGGCGGGAGCTTTCTTT.

This chain connects TRBV10-1 to TRBJ2-5, with unresolved D. The CDR3 contains 13 residues. CDR1 WNHNN and CDR2 SYGVQD come from the germline V gene (reference sequence). The germline V and J ends were trimmed by 5 bases and 1 base, with 8 bases remaining between them. The CDR3 loop is CASSMTVQETQYF. Written as DNA, the CDR3 is TGCGCCAGCAGTATGACGGTCCAAGAGACCCAGTACTTC.

The rearrangement links TRBV3-1 to TRBJ2-3; TRBD2 matches 10 bases. This CDR3 comprises 15 residues. Germline V gives CDR1 LGHDT, CDR2 YNNKEL (reference sequence). Trimming removed 7 bases from V and 3 bases from J; junction bases left unmatched: 7. In nucleotides, the CDR3 is TGTGCCAGCACCCTAGCGGGGGTTTTAACAGATACGCAGTATTTT. Its translation: CASTLAGVLTDTQYF.

This chain connects TRBV24-1 to TRBJ2-1; tentatively, D is TRBD2 (5 bases). V lost 5 bases and J lost 7, with 17 bases in between. The CDR3 is made up of 15 amino acids. Germline loops: CDR1 KGHDR, CDR2 SFDVKD. CDR3 nucleotide sequence: TGTGCCACCAGTGCTCCCCTGGGAGTCGGGAATGAGCAGTTCTTC. Protein: CATSAPLGVGNEQFF.

V is TRBV6-2 or TRBV6-3 and J is TRBJ2-1; maybe TRBD2 (7 bases). The germline V gene encodes CDR1 MNHEY and CDR2 SVGEGT. V gave up 6 bases and J gave up 8 bases, with 20 bases separating them. CDR3 length: 15 amino acids. CDR3 nucleotide sequence: TGTGCCAGCAGCACGGGGGGCTCGCTTAGAGATGAGCAGTTCTTC. It specifies CASSTGGSLRDEQFF.

The CDR3 DNA is TGCGCCAGCAGCCCAACCCTAGCGGGGGGCTTGGATGAGCAGTTCTTC. It encodes CASSPTLAGGLDEQFF. The chain is built from TRBV5-1 and TRBJ2-1; TRBD2 matches 11 bases. Germline CDR1 SGHRS, CDR2 YFSETQ. V trimming: 4 bases; J trimming: 8 bases; junction bases outside the gene matches: 11. The CDR3 is 16 amino acids.

In this sample, this clonotype turned up a few times. J is TRBJ1-5 and V is TRBV28, with D tentatively TRBD1 (5 bases). Between the trimmed V and J ends, which lost 5 bases and 6 bases, there was a span of 8 bases. Germline V lookup: CDR1 MDHEN, CDR2 SYDVKM. The CDR3 consists of 12 residues. CDR3 in DNA: TGTGCCAGCAGTCCAGGGAGTCAGCCCCAGCATTTT. It yields the protein CASSPGSQPQHF. Complete variable domain (other parts from reference TRBV28 and TRBJ1-5): DVKVTQSSRYLVKRTGEKVFLECVQDMDHENMFWYRQDPGLGLRLIYFSYDVKMKEKGDIPEGYSVSREKKERFSLILESASTNQTSMYLCASSPGSQPQHFGDGTRLSIL.

This clonotype was counted between two and nine times. The J gene is TRBJ2-3, the V gene TRBV29-1, with D possibly TRBD2 on 5 matching bases. Germline V gene sequence: CDR1 SQVTM, CDR2 ANQGSEA. The CDR3 sequence is 13 residues long. Trimming removed 7 bases from V and 4 bases from J, with 15 bases in between. The CDR3 sequence: CSGAKRVPDTQYF. In nucleotides, the CDR3 is TGCAGCGGGGCTAAGAGGGTTCCAGATACGCAGTATTTT.

The chain carries TRBV7-2 and TRBJ1-2; D is undetermined. Trimming took off 7 bases at V and 0 bases at J, with 15 bases between the two ends. The CDR3 covers 15 residues. From germline, CDR1 is SGHTA and CDR2 FQGNSA. The CDR3 coding sequence is TGTGCCAGCAAGAAGAGCGAACTACCTAACTATGGCTACACCTTC. It codes for CASKKSELPNYGYTF.

This clonotype has more than one count but fewer than ten. This sequence joins TRBV29-1 and TRBJ2-6; D remains unclear. The CDR3 has 13 residues. V lost 1 base and J 0 bases, leaving 1 base between the germline ends. The germline CDR1 and CDR2 sequences are SQVTM and ANQGSEA. CDR3 sequence: CSVEVSGANVLTF. CDR3 DNA: TGCAGCGTTGAAGTCTCTGGGGCCAACGTCCTGACTTTC.

J is TRBJ2-2 and V is TRBV18; unclear D gene. The germline V gene encodes CDR1 KGHSH and CDR2 LQKENI. Trimming stripped 5 bases from V and 7 bases from J, with 17 bases between. The CDR3 is 15 amino acids. The CDR3 region is CASSSVPNNRGELFF. Here the CDR3 DNA reads TGTGCCAGCTCATCGGTCCCCAACAACCGCGGGGAGCTGTTTTTT.

Ten or more counts support this clonotype. The chain is built from TRBV2 and TRBJ2-5; 9 nucleotides agree with TRBD2. Trimming cost V 1 base and J 3 bases; bases outside gene matches: 9. Looked up from germline, CDR1 is SNHLY and CDR2 is FYNNEI. This CDR3 spans 17 amino acids. The CDR3 protein is CASSEGRGLAIKETQYF. The CDR3 nucleotides are TGTGCCAGCAGTGAAGGTCGAGGACTAGCGATTAAAGAGACCCAGTACTTC.

The table lists this clonotype with a few counts. This rearrangement joins TRBV7-9 to TRBJ1-4; D gene unclear. From germline, CDR1 is SEHNR and CDR2 FQNEAQ (reference sequence). V shed 3 bases and J shed 10 bases, with 12 bases lying between them. The CDR3 length is 13 residues. Written as DNA, the CDR3 is TGTGCCAGCAGCTTGGTAGGTTTCGGAAAACTGTTTTTT. Its translation: CASSLVGFGKLFF.

This clonotype was observed at least ten times. V usage is TRBV11-2 and J usage is TRBJ1-5; D gene unclear. Trimming removed 0 bases at V and 7 bases at J, with 7 bases between. Germline V CDR1 and CDR2: SGHAT, FQNNGV. The CDR3 extends over 13 amino acids. CDR3 protein: CASSLDTEQPQHF. The CDR3, as DNA: TGTGCCAGCAGCTTAGACACAGAGCAGCCCCAGCATTTT.

The chain couples TRBV14 to TRBJ2-1, with no clear D. V was shortened by 5 bases and J by 1 base, with 9 bases between the two germline ends. This CDR3 is built from 14 residues. Looked up from germline, CDR1 is SGHDN and CDR2 is FVKESK. The CDR3 DNA reads TGTGCCAGCAGCTTCCCCGGGTCCTACAATGAGCAGTTCTTC. Its protein product is CASSFPGSYNEQFF.